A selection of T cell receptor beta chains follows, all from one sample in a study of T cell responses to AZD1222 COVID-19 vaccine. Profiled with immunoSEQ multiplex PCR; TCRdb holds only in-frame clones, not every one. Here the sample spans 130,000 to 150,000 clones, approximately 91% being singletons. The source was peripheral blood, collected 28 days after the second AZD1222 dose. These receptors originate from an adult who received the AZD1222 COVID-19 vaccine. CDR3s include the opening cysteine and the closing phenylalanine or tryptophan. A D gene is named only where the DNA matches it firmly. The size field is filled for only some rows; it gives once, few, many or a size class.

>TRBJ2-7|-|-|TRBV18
CASSTGSDEQYF
TGTGCCAGCTCAACCGGGAGCGACGAGCAGTACTTC
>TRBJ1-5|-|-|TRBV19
CATSRGGRVNQPQHF
TGTGCCACATCACGGGGGGGCAGGGTCAATCAGCCCCAGCATTTT
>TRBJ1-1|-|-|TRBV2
CASSPGAGISGTEAFF
TGTGCCAGCAGTCCTGGGGCAGGGATATCGGGCACTGAAGCTTTCTTT
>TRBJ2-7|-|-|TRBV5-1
CASSPTHFYEQYF
TGCGCCAGCAGCCCGACGCATTTTTACGAGCAGTACTTC
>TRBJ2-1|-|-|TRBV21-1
CASSTGEQFF
TGTGCCAGCAGCACGGGAGAGCAGTTCTTC
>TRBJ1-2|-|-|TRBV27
CASSLLGNYGYTF
TGTGCCAGCAGTTTATTGGGTAACTATGGCTACACCTTC
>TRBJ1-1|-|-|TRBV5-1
CASSLVVTGMNTEAFF
TGCGCCAGCAGCTTGGTAGTAACAGGGATGAACACTGAAGCTTTCTTT
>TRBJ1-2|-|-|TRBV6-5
CASSYLGQSYGYTF
TGTGCCAGCAGTTACCTGGGGCAGAGCTATGGCTACACCTTC
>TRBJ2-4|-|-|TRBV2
CASRRGQSLAKNIQYF
TGTGCCAGCAGGCGAGGACAGTCGCTAGCCAAAAACATTCAGTACTTC
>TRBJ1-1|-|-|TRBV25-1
CASSLVYGTEAFF
TGTGCCAGCAGCCTCGTTTACGGCACTGAAGCTTTCTTT
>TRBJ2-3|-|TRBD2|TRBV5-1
CASSLGGTSGTDTQYF
TGCGCCAGCAGCTTGGGGGGGACTAGCGGCACAGATACGCAGTATTTT
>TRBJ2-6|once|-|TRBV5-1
CASSLSGAPSGANVLTF
TGCGCCAGCAGCTTGTCGGGAGCCCCCTCTGGGGCCAACGTCCTGACTTTC
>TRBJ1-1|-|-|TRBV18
CASSRDPNTEAFF
TGTGCCAGCTCACGCGACCCGAACACTGAAGCTTTCTTT
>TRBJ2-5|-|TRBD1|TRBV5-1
CASSPGQGARETQYF
TGCGCCAGCAGCCCTGGACAGGGGGCGCGGGAGACCCAGTACTTC
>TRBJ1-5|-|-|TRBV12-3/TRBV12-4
CASSNQPQHF
TGTGCCAGCAGTAATCAGCCCCAGCATTTT
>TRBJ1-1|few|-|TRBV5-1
CASSLESGGRTEAFF
TGCGCCAGCAGCCTGGAGAGTGGGGGGCGCACTGAAGCTTTCTTT
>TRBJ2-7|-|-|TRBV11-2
CASSLRVSYEQYF
TGTGCCAGCAGCTTGCGGGTGAGCTACGAGCAGTACTTC
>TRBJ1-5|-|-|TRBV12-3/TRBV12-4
CASSSSGRQPQHF
TGTGCCAGCAGTTCCTCCGGCCGTCAGCCCCAGCATTTT
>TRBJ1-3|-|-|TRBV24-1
CAASTGGVSGNTIYF
TGTGCCGCCTCGACTGGGGGGGTCTCTGGAAACACCATATATTTT
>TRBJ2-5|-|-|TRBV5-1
CASSLGPGETQYF
TGCGCCAGCAGCTTGGGGCCAGGAGAGACCCAGTACTTC
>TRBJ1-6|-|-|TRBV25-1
CASSTRGSSTPLHF
TGTGCCAGCAGCACCCGGGGGAGTTCGACACCCCTCCACTTT
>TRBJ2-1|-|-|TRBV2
CASRKETDEQFF
TGTGCCAGCAGGAAGGAGACGGACGAGCAGTTCTTC
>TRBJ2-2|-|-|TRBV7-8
CASSLGLGGELFF
TGTGCCAGCAGCTTAGGTCTTGGAGGGGAGCTGTTTTTT
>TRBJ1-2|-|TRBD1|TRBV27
CASSSLRGDGYTF
TGTGCCAGCAGTTCACTCAGGGGGGATGGCTACACCTTC
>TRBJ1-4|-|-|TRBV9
CASSVAQGTNEKLFF
TGTGCCAGCAGCGTAGCTCAGGGGACTAATGAAAAACTGTTTTTT
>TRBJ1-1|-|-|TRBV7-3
CASSSTGTNTEAFF
TGTGCCAGCAGCTCAACGGGGACGAACACTGAAGCTTTCTTT
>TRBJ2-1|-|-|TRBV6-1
CASSEGTRLDKFF
TGTGCCAGCAGTGAGGGGACGCGTCTAGATAAGTTCTTC
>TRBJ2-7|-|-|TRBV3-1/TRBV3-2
CASSHRGYEQYF
TGTGCCAGCAGCCATCGAGGCTACGAGCAGTACTTC
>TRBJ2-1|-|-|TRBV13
CASSLVNKDYSYNEQFF
TGTGCCAGCAGCTTAGTCAATAAGGATTACTCCTACAATGAGCAGTTCTTC
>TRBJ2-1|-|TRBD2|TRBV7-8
CASSSPGDGGGNYNEQFF
TGTGCCAGCAGCTCCCCTGGGGACGGCGGGGGGAACTACAATGAGCAGTTCTTC
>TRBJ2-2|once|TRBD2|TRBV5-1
CASSWTSGSPNTGELFF
TGCGCCAGCAGCTGGACTAGCGGGAGCCCAAACACCGGGGAGCTGTTTTTT
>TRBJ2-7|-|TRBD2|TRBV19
CASSSGRIPYEQYF
TGTGCCAGTTCTAGCGGGAGGATTCCCTACGAGCAGTACTTC
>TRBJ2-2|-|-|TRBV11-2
CASRATGYTGELFF
TGTGCCAGCAGGGCAACAGGGTACACCGGGGAGCTGTTTTTT
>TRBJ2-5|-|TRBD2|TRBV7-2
CASSLGGLASKETQYF
TGTGCCAGCAGCTTAGGGGGACTAGCTTCGAAAGAGACCCAGTACTTC
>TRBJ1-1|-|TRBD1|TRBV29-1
CSAGQGLNTEAFF
TGCAGCGCCGGACAGGGTTTGAACACTGAAGCTTTCTTT
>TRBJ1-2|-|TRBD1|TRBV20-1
CSASPPGTGEGGYTF
TGCAGTGCTAGTCCTCCCGGGACAGGGGAGGGCGGCTACACCTTC
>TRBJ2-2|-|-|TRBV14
CASSQDWVGTGELFF
TGTGCCAGCAGCCAAGACTGGGTTGGAACCGGGGAGCTGTTTTTT
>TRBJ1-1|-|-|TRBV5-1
CASSLENANTEAFF
TGCGCCAGCAGCTTAGAGAATGCGAACACTGAAGCTTTCTTT
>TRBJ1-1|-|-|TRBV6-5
CASSFLTGLTEAFF
TGTGCCAGCAGTTTCCTCACAGGGCTCACTGAAGCTTTCTTT
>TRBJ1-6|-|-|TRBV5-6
CASSSVQDNNSPLHF
TGTGCCAGCAGCTCTGTACAGGATAATAATTCACCCCTCCACTTT
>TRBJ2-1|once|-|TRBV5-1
CASSLPGALYNEQFF
TGCGCCAGCAGCCTCCCTGGTGCCCTCTACAATGAGCAGTTCTTC
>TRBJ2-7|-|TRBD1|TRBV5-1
CASRTTGAYEQYF
TGCGCCAGCAGAACTACAGGGGCCTACGAGCAGTACTTC
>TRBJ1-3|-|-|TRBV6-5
CATSGNTIYF
TGTGCCACCTCGGGGAACACCATATATTTT
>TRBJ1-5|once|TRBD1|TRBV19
CASSRTGANQPQHF
TGTGCCAGTAGTAGGACAGGGGCCAATCAGCCCCAGCATTTT
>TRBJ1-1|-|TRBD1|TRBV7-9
CASSLPLGQGNTEAFF
TGTGCCAGCAGCTTGCCTTTGGGACAGGGGAACACTGAAGCTTTCTTT
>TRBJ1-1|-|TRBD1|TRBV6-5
CASSYSHRGSTEAFF
TGTGCCAGCAGTTACTCGCACAGGGGGAGCACTGAAGCTTTCTTT
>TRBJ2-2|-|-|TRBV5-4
CASSLRDLTGELFF
TGTGCCAGCAGCTTGAGGGACCTCACCGGGGAGCTGTTTTTT
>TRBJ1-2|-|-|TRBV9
CASSPSGGAYGYTF
TGTGCCAGCAGCCCAAGTGGGGGCGCATATGGCTACACCTTC
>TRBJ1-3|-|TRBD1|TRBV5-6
CASSPQGQDSGNTIYF
TGTGCCAGCAGCCCCCAAGGACAGGATTCTGGAAACACCATATATTTT
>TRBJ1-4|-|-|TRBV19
CASRGFNNEKLFF
TGTGCCAGTAGAGGGTTTAACAATGAAAAACTGTTTTTT
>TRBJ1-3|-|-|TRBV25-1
CASSERGTDPGNTIYF
TGTGCCAGCAGTGAAAGAGGGACGGACCCTGGAAACACCATATATTTT
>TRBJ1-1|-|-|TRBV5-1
CASSFSPADTEAFF
TGCGCCAGCAGCTTCTCTCCAGCTGACACTGAAGCTTTCTTT
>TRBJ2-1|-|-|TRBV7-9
CASSFSGLEQFF
TGTGCCAGCAGCTTTAGCGGTCTAGAGCAGTTCTTC
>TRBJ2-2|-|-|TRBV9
CASSEPGLNTGELFF
TGTGCCAGCAGCGAGCCGGGACTCAACACCGGGGAGCTGTTTTTT
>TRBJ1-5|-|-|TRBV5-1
CARTRDAVRPQHF
TGCGCCAGGACCCGGGACGCAGTCAGGCCCCAGCATTTT